Presented here are 10 T cell receptor beta chains from one specimen sequenced in a study of beta chain features in type 1 diabetes. Of the isolated RNA, all was reverse transcribed, and so the sequenced material was expressed TCRB transcripts. The assay was immunoSEQ multiplex PCR, and TCRdb's table has in-frame clones only and misses some. Of fewer than 900,000 clones listed, under 20% were seen once; the top ten hold 0.02% to 0.025%. Sequenced material: naive CD4+ T cells from blood. These receptors all stem from a woman aged 18-29 years in good health.

The rearrangement joins TRBV4-2 to TRBJ2-3; 8 bases line up with TRBD2. CDR3 size: 16 residues. Germline lookup yields CDR1 LGHNA and CDR2 YNFKEQ. V trimming: 1 base; J trimming: 2 bases; junction bases outside the gene matches: 5. CDR3 sequence (DNA): TGTGCCAGCAGCCAAGGATTAGCGGGGCTCACAGATACGCAGTATTTT. Amino acids: CASSQGLAGLTDTQYF.

The chain combines TRBV4-3 with TRBJ2-1, with D possibly being TRBD2 (6 bases). Germline lookup yields CDR1 LGHNA and CDR2 YSLEER. Trimming removed 2 bases at V and 9 bases at J, with 8 bases between. The CDR3 totals 12 residues. CDR3 sequence: CASSQLASEQFF. The CDR3 nucleotides are TGCGCCAGCAGCCAACTAGCGAGTGAGCAGTTCTTC.

The chain uses TRBV4-2 and TRBJ2-1; TRBD2 aligns across 8 bases. The germline CDR1 and CDR2 sequences are LGHNA and YNFKEQ. After removal of 0 bases from V and 9 bases from J, the junction contained 13 bases not matched to a gene. The CDR3 contains 17 residues. The CDR3 sequence is CASSQEFASGRASEQFF. In nucleotides, the CDR3 is TGTGCCAGCAGCCAAGAGTTCGCAAGCGGGAGAGCATCTGAGCAGTTCTTC.

As DNA, the CDR3 is TGCGCCAGCAGCCCGTCCCTAGCGGGATCATTCCACGAGCAGTACTTC. Translated: CASSPSLAGSFHEQYF. The chain joins TRBV4-1 to TRBJ2-7; 9 nucleotides agree with TRBD2. V trimming: 4 bases; J trimming: 5 bases; junction bases outside the gene matches: 12. This CDR3 comprises 16 residues. Germline V lookup: CDR1 MGHRA, CDR2 YSYEKL.

Only a few counts were recorded for this clone. V and J are TRBV28 and TRBJ1-1, with D unresolved. V was trimmed by 3 bases and J by 9 bases, leaving 17 bases between them. This CDR3 comprises 14 residues. Germline CDR1 reads MDHEN; CDR2 reads SYDVKM. The CDR3 DNA reads TGTGCCAGCAGTTTTGCTCCGGAAGATGGAAAAGCTTTCTTT. This gives the protein CASSFAPEDGKAFF.

V is TRBV2 and J is TRBJ2-7, with TRBD1 as a possible D gene (6 bases). V was clipped by 3 bases and J by 5 bases, with 11 bases between them. Germline V gene lookup returns CDR1 SNHLY and CDR2 FYNNEI. This CDR3 has 13 residues. The CDR3 DNA follows: TGTGCCAGCAGTGATCTACAGGGAAACGAGCAGTACTTC. Translating gives CASSDLQGNEQYF.

The chain has TRBV7-3 and TRBJ1-1; a possible D gene is TRBD1 (5 bases). CDR3 length: 13 residues. The ends were cut back, 5 bases at V and 5 bases at J, with 12 bases in the middle. CDR1 is SGHTA, CDR2 FQGTGA, per germline. For the CDR3, the DNA is TGTGCCAGCAGCCCTCAGGGTAGGACTGAAGCTTTCTTT. Protein product: CASSPQGRTEAFF.

This clone was counted only a few times. This rearrangement joins TRBV7-2 to TRBJ2-4; 9 bases line up with TRBD1. Germline-derived CDR1 and CDR2 are SGHTA and FQGNSA. V dropped 5 bases and J dropped 2; count of bases not matched to a gene: 7. The CDR3 is 16 amino acids. The CDR3 DNA reads as TGTGCCAGCAGCCTACACAGGGGGCGGTCCAAAAACATTCAGTACTTC. Translated: CASSLHRGRSKNIQYF.

The CDR3 DNA reads as TGTGCCATCAGTGAGGCCAGGGCCTCGATGGAGCAGTTCTTC. Protein sequence: CAISEARASMEQFF. The chain recombines TRBV10-3 with TRBJ2-1; possible D gene TRBD1, 5 bases. The V end lost 2 bases, the J end lost 10 bases, and 15 bases lay between the germline ends. The germline gives CDR1 ENHRY, CDR2 SYGVKD. The CDR3 spans 14 residues.

There are a few counts of this clone. V gene TRBV5-4 combines with J gene TRBJ2-3, with D perhaps TRBD2 (6 bases). The CDR3 runs to 16 residues. Germline V lookup: CDR1 SGHNT, CDR2 YYREEE (reference sequence). V shed 0 bases and J shed 0 bases, with 11 bases lying between them. The CDR3 region has the DNA TGTGCCAGCAGCTTGGTTGCGGGACCTAGCACAGATACGCAGTATTTT. Translating gives CASSLVAGPSTDTQYF.